Shown below are 30 T cell receptor beta chains from a single sample sequenced in a study of T cell responses to AZD1222 COVID-19 vaccine. Method: immunoSEQ multiplex PCR; TCRdb's copy keeps in-frame clones and lacks some. Here the sample spans about 100,000 clones, 92% being singletons. The sample consisted of peripheral blood, taken on day 0 of AZD1222 vaccination. These receptors all come from an adult in good health.

The rearrangement links TRBV28 to TRBJ1-6, with D tentatively TRBD1 (5 bases). The CDR3 is 15 residues long. The ends were cut back, 7 bases at V and 6 bases at J, with 16 bases in the middle. Germline values: CDR1 MDHEN, CDR2 SYDVKM. The CDR3 protein is CASTLAPGSNSPLHF. The CDR3, as DNA: TGTGCCAGCACCCTGGCCCCAGGGTCTAATTCACCCCTCCACTTT.

The rearrangement links TRBV3-1 (or the pseudogene TRBV3-2) to TRBJ2-7, with 10 bases fitting TRBD2. The CDR3 runs 17 residues. V dropped 3 bases and J dropped 1; count of bases not matched to a gene: 9. CDR1 is LGHDT and CDR2 is YNNKEL in the germline V gene (reference sequence). CDR3 bases: TGTGCCAGCAGCCACATATCTAGCGGGAGTCCATCCTACGAGCAGTACTTC. This codes for CASSHISSGSPSYEQYF.

This chain links TRBV18 with TRBJ2-1; D is ambiguous. The V end was cut by 0 bases, the J end by 0 bases, with 9 bases between. Germline CDR1 reads KGHSH; CDR2 reads LQKENI. This CDR3 spans 16 amino acids. The CDR3 DNA follows: TGTGCCAGCTCACCACCTACGGGCCTCTCCTACAATGAGCAGTTCTTC. Encoded protein: CASSPPTGLSYNEQFF.

In nucleotides, the CDR3 is TGTGCCAGCAGCTTAACCGGGGGAAGGGGCTACGAGCAGTACTTC. It translates to CASSLTGGRGYEQYF. V is TRBV7-3 and J is TRBJ2-7; weak D call: TRBD2 (6 bases). V was trimmed by 0 bases and J by 3 bases, leaving 12 bases between them. In germline, CDR1 is SGHTA, CDR2 FQGTGA. This CDR3 region has 15 residues.

This chain links TRBV7-3 with TRBJ2-5; D is uncertain. Germline values: CDR1 SGHTA, CDR2 FQGTGA. V gave up 2 bases and J gave up 1 base, with 5 bases separating them. This CDR3 region has 13 residues. Here the CDR3 reads CASSLRAQETQYF. CDR3 nucleotide sequence: TGTGCCAGCAGCTTACGCGCCCAAGAGACCCAGTACTTC.

V is TRBV2 and J is TRBJ1-4, with unresolved D. Trimming stripped 4 bases from V and 0 bases from J, with 9 bases between. The CDR3 is 15 residues long. Germline V gene lookup returns CDR1 SNHLY and CDR2 FYNNEI. This chain's CDR3 is CASSVLGSTNEKLFF. CDR3 nucleotide sequence: TGTGCCAGCAGTGTATTGGGATCAACTAATGAAAAACTGTTTTTT.

The chain carries TRBV28 and TRBJ2-7; D remains ambiguous. Trimming removed 7 bases at V and 4 bases at J, with 14 bases between. Germline V lookup: CDR1 MDHEN, CDR2 SYDVKM. The length of the CDR3 is 13 residues. CDR3 DNA sequence: TGTGCCAGCAATGTTTACGGGCCATACGAGCAGTACTTC. The encoded protein is CASNVYGPYEQYF.

The chain joins TRBV29-1 to TRBJ2-1; 8 bases map to TRBD2. Germline lookup yields CDR1 SQVTM and CDR2 ANQGSEA. The ends lost 8 bases at V and 6 bases at J; junction bases unmatched: 9. CDR3 length: 13 amino acids. The CDR3 DNA sequence: TGCAGCATTGGAGCGGGAGAGGCCAATGAGCAGTTCTTC. It codes for CSIGAGEANEQFF.

This chain uses TRBV28 with TRBJ1-2, with 10 positions matching TRBD1. The CDR3 has 16 amino acids. V lost 1 base, J lost 2 bases, and 4 bases stayed unmatched. CDR1 and CDR2 from the germline V gene are MDHEN and SYDVKM. The CDR3 coding sequence is TGTGCCAGCAGTTTATTTCTGGGACAGGGGAACTATGGCTACACCTTC. Its translation: CASSLFLGQGNYGYTF.

The rearrangement joins TRBV6-5 to TRBJ2-3; D not resolved. CDR3 length: 15 residues. Looked up from germline, CDR1 is MNHEY and CDR2 is SVGAGI. The ends were cut back, 0 bases at V and 4 bases at J, with 11 bases in the middle. The DNA for the CDR3 is TGTGCCAGCAGTTACTCGAATCCCTACCCAGATACGCAGTATTTT. Translation: CASSYSNPYPDTQYF.

The chain employs TRBV5-1 and TRBJ1-2; D is unresolved. Trimming took off 3 bases at V and 4 bases at J, with 16 bases between the two ends. The CDR3 is 15 residues long. Germline assignment: CDR1 SGHRS and CDR2 YFSETQ. The CDR3 nucleotides read TGCGCCAGCAGCTCCCCAGGAGGAACTAGCTATGGCTACACCTTC. Its translation: CASSSPGGTSYGYTF.

The V and J genes are TRBV5-1 and TRBJ1-1, with D hard to call. Trimming shortened V by 0 bases and J by 0 bases, and 6 bases separated the two germline ends. CDR1 and CDR2 (germline): SGHRS, YFSETQ. This CDR3 has 14 residues. This chain's CDR3 is CASSLGVLNTEAFF. The CDR3 nucleotides are TGCGCCAGCAGCTTGGGAGTCCTGAACACTGAAGCTTTCTTT.

This clone was found once. The rearrangement joins TRBV14 to TRBJ1-2; D uncertain. The germline CDR1 and CDR2 sequences are SGHDN and FVKESK. V lost 2 bases, J lost 8 bases, and 12 bases lay in between. The CDR3 has 13 residues. CDR3 sequence reads: CASSQREDGGYTF. The CDR3 nucleotides are TGTGCCAGCAGCCAACGGGAAGACGGGGGCTACACCTTC. Using reference TRBV14 and TRBJ1-2 for the parts outside the CDR3, the full variable domain is EAGVTQFPSHSVIEKGQTVTLRCDPISGHDNLYWYRRVMGKEIKFLLHFVKESKQDESGMPNNRFLAERTGGTYSTLKVQPAELEDSGVYFCASSQREDGGYTFGSGTRLTVV.

The chain carries TRBV27 and TRBJ2-1; TRBD1 might be the D (6 bases). The CDR3 runs 14 residues. V shed 4 bases and J shed 2 bases, with 9 bases lying between them. Germline CDR1 reads MNHEY; CDR2 reads SMNVEV (reference sequence). CDR3 region: CASSYRDPYNEQFF. The CDR3 DNA follows: TGTGCCAGCAGTTACAGGGATCCCTACAATGAGCAGTTCTTC.

This sequence joins TRBV24-1 and TRBJ1-5; D possibly corresponds to TRBD1 (6 bases). Germline V CDR1 and CDR2: KGHDR, SFDVKD. Between the trimmed V and J ends, which lost 6 bases and 7 bases, there was a span of 15 bases. This CDR3 is built from 14 residues. In DNA, the CDR3 is TGTGCCACCAGTCCAACAGGGTTAGGCCAGCCCCAGCATTTT. It codes for CATSPTGLGQPQHF.

The rearrangement uses TRBV13 and TRBJ1-1, with TRBD1 matching over 7 bases. The CDR3 is 13 residues long. Germline CDR1 is PRHDT and CDR2 is FYEKMQ (reference sequence). V shed 5 bases and J 11 bases; nucleotides not matched to a gene: 11. Here the CDR3 reads CASSPGTARKAFF. The CDR3 DNA sequence: TGTGCCAGCAGCCCTGGGACAGCTAGGAAGGCTTTCTTT.

This clone was observed once. The chain uses TRBV18 and TRBJ1-4, with TRBD1 identical over 9 bases. Looked up from germline, CDR1 is KGHSH and CDR2 is LQKENI. The CDR3 is 17 residues long. V gave up 1 base and J gave up 8 bases; unmatched junction bases: 11. DNA of the CDR3: TGTGCCAGCTCACCACGGAGCTTGGGACAGGGAGAAGAAAAACTGTTTTTT. Residues: CASSPRSLGQGEEKLFF.

V is TRBV27 and J is TRBJ2-7; 13 bases agree with TRBD2. The CDR3 extends over 19 amino acids. Per the germline V gene, CDR1 is MNHEY and CDR2 is SMNVEV (reference sequence). The V gene end was trimmed by 5 bases and the J gene end by 0 bases; junction bases not matched to a gene: 13. CDR3 DNA: TGTGCCAGCAGTAAACGCGGGACTAGCGGGGACACCAGCTCCTACGAGCAGTACTTC. Translation: CASSKRGTSGDTSSYEQYF.

This clone was seen only once. This chain connects TRBV13 to TRBJ2-1; D is ambiguous. V was cut by 3 bases and J by 7 bases, with 4 bases left in between. The CDR3 has 11 amino acids. Germline-derived CDR1 and CDR2 are PRHDT and FYEKMQ (reference sequence). The CDR3, as DNA: TGTGCCAGCAGCTTTTTGAATGAGCAGTTCTTC. Translating it yields CASSFLNEQFF.

The chain employs TRBV11-3 and TRBJ2-7; D is unresolved. Trimming left V 0 bases short and J 5 bases short, with 8 bases between. Germline V gene lookup returns CDR1 SGHNT and CDR2 YENEEA. This CDR3 has 13 residues. CDR3: CASSLDVADEQYF. DNA of the CDR3: TGTGCCAGCAGCTTAGACGTGGCAGACGAGCAGTACTTC.

J is TRBJ1-4 and V is TRBV29-1, with no clear D. The CDR3 loop spans 14 amino acids. V gave up 4 bases and J gave up 7 bases, with 16 bases separating them. CDR1 SQVTM and CDR2 ANQGSEA come from the germline V gene. For the CDR3, the DNA is TGCAGCGTTGCCCAGCGCTACGACCCTGAAAAACTGTTTTTT. Residues: CSVAQRYDPEKLFF.

The V and J genes are TRBV6-4 and TRBJ2-2, with a weak D call TRBD2 (5 bases). Trimming pared 3 bases from V and 4 bases from J, leaving 9 bases between. The CDR3 sequence is 14 residues long. CDR1 and CDR2 from the germline V gene are MRHNA and SNTAGT. CDR3 nucleotide sequence: TGTGCCAGCAGTGAAGAGGGATTCACCGGGGAGCTGTTTTTT. Residues: CASSEEGFTGELFF.

This sequence joins TRBV5-6 and TRBJ2-1, with D tentatively TRBD2 (5 bases). Germline V gives CDR1 SGHDT, CDR2 YYEEEE. The CDR3 consists of 11 residues. Trimming shortened V by 3 bases and J by 8 bases, and 6 bases separated the two germline ends. The chain's CDR3 is CASSSDYEQFF. CDR3 bases: TGTGCCAGCAGCTCGGACTATGAGCAGTTCTTC.

This sequence joins TRBV10-3 and TRBJ2-7, with TRBD2 identical over 8 bases. V lost 3 bases to trimming and J lost 2 bases; unmatched junction nucleotides: 3. This CDR3 comprises 14 residues. CDR1 ENHRY and CDR2 SYGVKD come from the germline V gene. In DNA, the CDR3 is TGTGCCATCAGTGATACTAGCGGACCCTACGAGCAGTACTTC. This encodes CAISDTSGPYEQYF.

This clone is a singleton in its sample. V is TRBV14 and J is TRBJ2-7; 11 nucleotides align to TRBD2. The trim removed 6 bases at V and 3 bases at J, leaving 4 bases unmatched. CDR3 length: 14 amino acids. Germline CDR1 SGHDN, CDR2 FVKESK. CDR3 sequence: CASRLAGAGYEQYF. The DNA for the CDR3 is TGTGCCAGCAGACTAGCGGGAGCGGGCTACGAGCAGTACTTC.

The V gene is TRBV14, the J gene TRBJ1-2; D not resolved. The germline V and J ends were trimmed by 6 bases and 1 base, with 6 bases remaining between them. This CDR3 comprises 12 residues. The V gene's germline CDR1 is SGHDN and CDR2 FVKESK. The CDR3 protein is CASSHDNYGYTF. The CDR3 coding sequence is TGTGCCAGCAGTCACGATAACTATGGCTACACCTTC. Based on the CDR3 plus reference TRBV14 and TRBJ1-2, the full variable domain is EAGVTQFPSHSVIEKGQTVTLRCDPISGHDNLYWYRRVMGKEIKFLLHFVKESKQDESGMPNNRFLAERTGGTYSTLKVQPAELEDSGVYFCASSHDNYGYTFGSGTRLTVV.

V gene TRBV28 combines with J gene TRBJ2-3, with 7 bases that match TRBD2. The ends lost 7 bases at V and 2 bases at J; junction bases unmatched: 9. Germline V CDR1 and CDR2: MDHEN, SYDVKM. The CDR3 spans 15 residues. The CDR3 DNA reads as TGTGCCAGCACCCCCCTAGCGGATTCCACAGATACGCAGTATTTT. Encoded protein: CASTPLADSTDTQYF.

J is TRBJ1-6 and V is TRBV27; D unresolved. CDR3 size: 13 residues. V lost 4 bases and J 6 bases, leaving 7 bases between the germline ends. The germline V gene has CDR1 MNHEY and CDR2 SMNVEV (reference sequence). Here the CDR3 DNA reads TGTGCCAGCAGTTGGGGTGTTAATTCACCCCTCCACTTT. This sequence encodes CASSWGVNSPLHF.

The chain couples TRBV6-2 or TRBV6-3 to TRBJ1-1; D is undetermined. The CDR3 runs 12 residues. Trimming pared 0 bases from V and 11 bases from J, leaving 10 bases between. Germline CDR1 reads MNHEY; CDR2 reads SVGEGT. The DNA of the CDR3 is TGTGCCAGCAGTTACTCGATGGGGTGGGCTTTCTTT. As protein: CASSYSMGWAFF.

The V gene is TRBV3-1 (or the pseudogene TRBV3-2), the J gene TRBJ2-7; D gene ambiguous. The V end lost 0 bases, the J end lost 5 bases, and 8 bases lay between the germline ends. This CDR3 region has 13 residues. Germline values: CDR1 LGHDT, CDR2 YNNKEL (reference sequence). The CDR3, as DNA: TGTGCCAGCAGCCAAGAGGATAGTAACGAGCAGTACTTC. It yields the protein CASSQEDSNEQYF.